These 26 T cell receptor beta chains originate from one sample sequenced in a study of blood T cell repertoires in COVID-19. The protocol was immunoSEQ multiplex PCR, while the TCRdb copy is restricted to in-frame clones and leaves out a portion. The sample has roughly 150,000 clones, about nine tenths seen once; the top ten hold 15% to 20%. Sequencing was performed on peripheral blood. The receptors stem from a man aged 60 to 69 with active or convalescent COVID-19.

There are a few counts of this clone. The rearrangement links TRBV12-5 to TRBJ1-5; maybe TRBD1 (6 bases). The CDR3 sequence is 14 residues long. Germline assignment: CDR1 LGHNT and CDR2 FRNRAP. Trimming removed 6 bases at V and 4 bases at J, with 13 bases between. The CDR3 reads CASGAGTLNQPQHF. The CDR3 DNA is TGTGCTAGTGGCGCCGGGACATTAAATCAGCCCCAGCATTTT.

The chain joins TRBV2 to TRBJ1-1; a possible D gene is TRBD1 (5 bases). The CDR3 extends over 12 amino acids. Between the trimmed V and J ends, which lost 5 bases and 9 bases, there was a span of 13 bases. CDR1 and CDR2 from the germline V gene are SNHLY and FYNNEI. CDR3 coding DNA: TGTGCCAGCAGTATGCAGGGCAGGCAAGCTTTCTTT. It encodes CASSMQGRQAFF.

This sequence joins TRBV19 and TRBJ1-1; 8 bases line up with TRBD1. The CDR3 is 13 residues long. With 5 bases clipped from V and 7 bases from J, the junction kept 6 bases outside the gene matches. The germline V gene has CDR1 LNHDA and CDR2 SQIVND (reference sequence). This chain's CDR3 is CASSSGQADEAFF. As DNA, the CDR3 is TGTGCCAGTAGTTCGGGACAGGCCGATGAAGCTTTCTTT.

This clone was recorded a few times. The chain couples TRBV30 to TRBJ2-7; D uncertain. The CDR3 has 15 amino acids. Germline CDR1 reads GTSNPN; CDR2 reads SVGIG (reference sequence). V lost 0 bases to trimming and J lost 0 bases, with 12 bases between them. The CDR3 is CAWSVRQALSYEQYF. The CDR3 nucleotides read TGTGCCTGGAGTGTAAGGCAGGCCCTCTCCTACGAGCAGTACTTC.

The chain couples TRBV27 to TRBJ2-7, with 8 bases aligning to TRBD1. The germline gives CDR1 MNHEY, CDR2 SMNVEV (reference sequence). The ends lost 6 bases at V and 5 bases at J; junction bases unmatched: 6. The CDR3 is 13 amino acids. CDR3: CASRTTGDHEQYF. CDR3 coding DNA: TGTGCCAGCAGGACGACAGGGGACCACGAGCAGTACTTC.

The chain couples TRBV7-8 to TRBJ1-6; D is perhaps TRBD1 (5 bases). This CDR3 spans 15 amino acids. From germline, CDR1 is SGHVS and CDR2 FQNEAQ. Between the trimmed V and J ends, which lost 1 base and 9 bases, there was a span of 13 bases. This CDR3 reads CASSLGQGNISPLHF. CDR3 sequence (DNA): TGTGCCAGCAGCTTAGGGCAGGGCAATATTTCACCCCTCCACTTT.

The CDR3 region is CASSTRQGTFSYEQYF. The DNA of the CDR3 is TGTGCCAGTAGTACCAGACAGGGGACTTTCTCCTACGAGCAGTACTTC. The chain employs TRBV19 and TRBJ2-7; 8 nucleotides match TRBD1. Germline V CDR1 and CDR2: LNHDA, SQIVND (reference sequence). The CDR3 is 16 amino acids. The ends lost 4 bases at V and 0 bases at J; junction bases unmatched: 8.

This clone was recorded only once. V gene TRBV11-2 combines with J gene TRBJ1-2; 7 bases match TRBD1. V lost 4 bases, J lost 4 bases, and 9 bases stayed unmatched. The CDR3 consists of 15 residues. CDR1 SGHAT and CDR2 FQNNGV come from the germline V gene. The DNA for the CDR3 is TGTGCCAGCAGCTCTAGACAGGGATTTCGCTATGGCTACACCTTC. Encoded protein: CASSSRQGFRYGYTF.

The rearrangement uses TRBV7-9 and TRBJ1-1, with 9 nucleotides matching TRBD1. Germline CDR1 reads SEHNR; CDR2 reads FQNEAQ (reference sequence). V was clipped by 3 bases and J by 8 bases; unmatched bases: 7. CDR3 length: 14 amino acids. The CDR3 bases are TGTGCCAGCAGCTTGTCCGGGACAGGGATCGAAGCTTTCTTT. It yields the protein CASSLSGTGIEAFF.

As DNA, the CDR3 is TGTGCCAGTAGTAGAAGGACAGGGGATAGGTCAAGAGCTTTCTTT. Translating gives CASSRRTGDRSRAFF. This chain links TRBV19 with TRBJ1-1, with TRBD1 identical over 9 bases. CDR1 LNHDA and CDR2 SQIVND come from the germline V gene (reference sequence). CDR3 length: 15 amino acids. Trimming at V came to 4 bases and at J to 10 bases, leaving 13 bases not matched to a gene. Filled out from reference TRBV19 and TRBJ1-1, the complete variable domain reads DGGITQSPKYLFRKEGQNVTLSCEQNLNHDAMYWYRQDPGQGLRLIYYSQIVNDFQKGDIAEGYSVSREKKESFPLTVTSAQKNPTAFYLCASSRRTGDRSRAFFGQGTRLTVV.

V is TRBV7-6 and J is TRBJ2-1; TRBD2 might be the D (6 bases). The CDR3 is made up of 16 amino acids. CDR1 and CDR2 from the germline V gene are SGHVS and FNYEAQ. Trimming cost V 1 base and J 0 bases, with 10 bases left between them. The CDR3 DNA reads as TGTGCCAGCAGCTTAGGAGCGGGCAGCTCCTACAATGAGCAGTTCTTC. It encodes CASSLGAGSSYNEQFF.

The V call is TRBV9, the J call TRBJ1-3; possible D gene TRBD1, 5 bases. V lost 3 bases to trimming and J lost 8 bases, with 21 bases between them. CDR3 length: 16 amino acids. Germline V lookup: CDR1 SGDLS, CDR2 YYNGEE. The CDR3 nucleotides are TGTGCCAGCAGCGCCGAAGGGGTCAGGGCGAGTGACACCATATATTTT. Translation gives CASSAEGVRASDTIYF.

V and J are TRBV3-1 (or the pseudogene TRBV3-2) and TRBJ1-5; D uncertain. V was cut by 0 bases and J by 6 bases, with 12 bases left in between. Germline lookup yields CDR1 LGHDT and CDR2 YNNKEL (reference sequence). The CDR3 totals 15 residues. The CDR3 loop is CASSQDRGHTQPQHF. The CDR3 DNA sequence: TGTGCCAGCAGCCAAGATCGTGGCCACACTCAGCCCCAGCATTTT.

The V call is TRBV6-5, the J call TRBJ2-5; 8 positions match TRBD1. In germline, CDR1 is MNHEY, CDR2 SVGAGI. The CDR3 is 15 amino acids. Trimming cost V 7 bases and J 5 bases; bases outside gene matches: 12. CDR3 DNA sequence: TGTGCCAGCACCAGAGAAACAGGGGGTGGGGAGACCCAGTACTTC. Translated: CASTRETGGGETQYF.

The V call is TRBV28, the J call TRBJ2-7; 10 bases fit TRBD1. Trimming took 2 bases from V and 7 from J; bases not matched to a gene: 5. This CDR3 is built from 14 residues. The V gene's germline CDR1 is MDHEN and CDR2 SYDVKM. As DNA, the CDR3 is TGTGCCAGCAGTTTAGGGGGGACAGGGGAAGAGCAGTACTTC. This translates into CASSLGGTGEEQYF.

The rearrangement joins TRBV11-2 to TRBJ1-1; D is uncertain. The CDR3 length is 13 residues. V was trimmed by 5 bases and J by 0 bases, leaving 7 bases between them. Germline values: CDR1 SGHAT, CDR2 FQNNGV. CDR3 residues: CASSRGLNTEAFF. In DNA form, the CDR3 reads TGTGCCAGCAGCCGCGGGTTGAACACTGAAGCTTTCTTT.

This chain connects TRBV30 to TRBJ1-1; TRBD1 matches at 8 bases. The CDR3 totals 14 residues. The trim removed 3 bases at V and 0 bases at J, leaving 3 bases unmatched. Germline-derived CDR1 and CDR2 are GTSNPN and SVGIG (reference sequence). Written as DNA, the CDR3 is TGTGCCTGGAGCCGGACAGGGCTGAACACTGAAGCTTTCTTT. It translates to CAWSRTGLNTEAFF. The whole variable domain, filled in from reference TRBV30 and TRBJ1-1, reads SQTIHQWPATLVQPVGSPLSLECTVEGTSNPNLYWYRQAAGRGLQLLFYSVGIGQISSEVPQNLSASRPQDRQFILSSKKLLLSDSGFYLCAWSRTGLNTEAFFGQGTRLTVV.

The chain links TRBV15 to TRBJ1-2, with D unclear. Germline-derived CDR1 and CDR2 are LNHNV and YYDKDF (reference sequence). This CDR3 is 13 amino acids long. The V and J ends lost 3 bases and 1 base respectively, with 6 bases between them. In DNA form, the CDR3 reads TGTGCCACCAGCAGCCAGGATAACTATGGCTACACCTTC. Its translation: CATSSQDNYGYTF.

The CDR3 loop reads CASILTSGTDTQYF. The CDR3 coding sequence is TGTGCCAGCATTTTAACTAGCGGAACAGATACGCAGTATTTT. The chain uses TRBV2 and TRBJ2-3; 8 bases line up with TRBD2. The V and J ends lost 7 bases and 3 bases, in that order; junction bases with no gene match: 6. The CDR3 is 14 residues long. Germline-derived CDR1 and CDR2 are SNHLY and FYNNEI.

This clone occurred a few times. The chain couples TRBV18 to TRBJ1-1; no clear D gene. The CDR3 has 15 amino acids. CDR1 and CDR2 (germline): KGHSH, LQKENI. Trimming pared 0 bases from V and 5 bases from J, leaving 13 bases between. This chain's CDR3 is CASSPPADRRTEAFF. The CDR3 DNA reads TGTGCCAGCTCACCACCGGCGGATAGAAGGACTGAAGCTTTCTTT.

The chain uses TRBV15 and TRBJ1-5; no clear D. The CDR3 contains 15 residues. V shed 5 bases and J shed 3 bases, with 14 bases lying between them. Germline-derived CDR1 and CDR2 are LNHNV and YYDKDF (reference sequence). The CDR3 DNA reads TGTGCCACCAGCCCCAGGTGGGAGTTCAATCAGCCCCAGCATTTT. Its protein product is CATSPRWEFNQPQHF. The variable domain in full, completed from reference TRBV15 and TRBJ1-5, reads DAMVIQNPRYQVTQFGKPVTLSCSQTLNHNVMYWYQQKSSQAPKLLFHYYDKDFNNEADTPDNFQSRRPNTSFCFLDIRSPGLGDTAMYLCATSPRWEFNQPQHFGDGTRLSIL.

The V call is TRBV4-1, the J call TRBJ1-4; 7 nucleotides match TRBD1. V shed 1 base and J 5 bases; nucleotides not matched to a gene: 1. The CDR3 loop spans 14 amino acids. From germline, CDR1 is MGHRA and CDR2 YSYEKL. The CDR3, as DNA: TGCGCCAGCAGCCAAGTACAGGGGAATGAAAAACTGTTTTTT. Translated: CASSQVQGNEKLFF.

This sequence joins TRBV6-5 and TRBJ2-1; TRBD2 matches 9 bases. This CDR3 has 15 amino acids. With V trimmed by 7 bases and J by 2 bases, 6 bases remained unmatched. Per germline, CDR1 MNHEY and CDR2 SVGAGI. CDR3 residues: CASTAASGAYNEQFF. The DNA for the CDR3 is TGTGCCAGCACCGCGGCTAGCGGGGCCTACAATGAGCAGTTCTTC.

The rearrangement joins TRBV6-6 to TRBJ2-7; 9 bases fit TRBD2. Germline-derived CDR1 and CDR2 are MNHNY and SVGAGI (reference sequence). The V gene end was trimmed by 5 bases and the J gene end by 3 bases; junction bases not matched to a gene: 14. There are 17 residues in the CDR3. This CDR3 is CASSQGAGGLRLYEQYF. The CDR3 nucleotides read TGTGCCAGCAGTCAGGGAGCGGGGGGCCTGCGTCTCTACGAGCAGTACTTC.

The chain is built from TRBV3-1 (or the pseudogene TRBV3-2) and TRBJ1-2, with D possibly matching TRBD1 (6 bases). Looked up from germline, CDR1 is LGHDT and CDR2 is YNNKEL (reference sequence). Deletions cut 4 bases from V and 2 bases from J, with 20 bases between. The CDR3 runs to 17 residues. The CDR3 is CASSLTSSVRGNYGYTF. The CDR3 DNA follows: TGTGCCAGCAGCCTAACCTCGAGTGTCAGGGGAAACTATGGCTACACCTTC.

The rearrangement links TRBV19 to TRBJ2-3; 8 nucleotides agree with TRBD2. Trimming at V came to 4 bases and at J to 5 bases, leaving 14 bases not matched to a gene. This CDR3 comprises 17 residues. Germline V gene sequence: CDR1 LNHDA, CDR2 SQIVND (reference sequence). The CDR3 DNA is TGTGCCAGTAGTAATAAAGCGGGAGTGGTTGGTGGAGATACGCAGTATTTT. Its protein product is CASSNKAGVVGGDTQYF.